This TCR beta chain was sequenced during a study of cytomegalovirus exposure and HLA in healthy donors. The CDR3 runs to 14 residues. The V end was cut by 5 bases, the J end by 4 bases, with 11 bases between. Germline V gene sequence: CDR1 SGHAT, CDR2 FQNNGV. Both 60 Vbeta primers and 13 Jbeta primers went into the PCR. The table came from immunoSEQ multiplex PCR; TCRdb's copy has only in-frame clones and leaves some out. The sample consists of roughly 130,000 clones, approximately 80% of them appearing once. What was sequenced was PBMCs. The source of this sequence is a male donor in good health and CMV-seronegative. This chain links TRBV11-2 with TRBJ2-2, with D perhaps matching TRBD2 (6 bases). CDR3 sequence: CASSLGGSTGELFF. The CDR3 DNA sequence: TGTGCCAGCAGCCTAGGAGGGTCCACCGGGGAGCTGTTTTTT.